The rows below give T cell receptor gamma chains drawn from one sample of a study of gamma delta lymphoproliferative disorders and STAT genes. TCRdb redid clone calling on the multiplex PCR reads using CATT. This table holds fewer than 1,500 gamma-chain clones, under 25% found once. Specimen: blood. The receptors were gathered from a human donor in good health. The CDR3 runs from the conserved cysteine through the conserved F or W. The listing skips clone size in some rows; elsewhere it reads once, few, many or a size class.

TRGJ1/TRGJ2 | 9 | NA | TRGV4 | TGTGCCACGGGATATAAGAAACTCTTT | CATGYKKLF
TRGJ1/TRGJ2 | 9 | medium-sized | TRGV8 | TGTGCCACCTGGGTGGTGAAACTCTTT | CATWVVKLF
TRGJ1/TRGJ2 | 9 | many | TRGV4 | TGTGCCACATATTATAAGAAACTCTTT | CATYYKKLF
TRGJ1/TRGJ2 | 9 | medium-sized | TRGV4 | TGTGCCACCTGGGATGGGAAACTCTTT | CATWDGKLF
TRGJ1/TRGJ2 | 9 | medium-sized | TRGV2 | TGTGCCACCTGGGACGGGAAACTCTTT | CATWDGKLF
TRGJ1/TRGJ2 | 9 | few | TRGV5 | TGTGCCACCTCTTATAAGAAACTCTTT | CATSYKKLF